This T cell receptor (beta chain) was recorded in a study of OX40 agonist ivuxolimab in advanced cancers. Across the study: Earlier treatment with anti-PD-1, anti-PD-L1 or anti-CTLA-4 was permitted, and 35% to 40% had received some. Study outcomes and limitations: By week 6 at 0.1 to 3.0 mg/kg, blood CD4+ and CD8+ T cells had expanded clonally. CD8+ T cells were the subset that, on average, had more expanded clones than CD4+.

With respect to this clone: Its antigen is unidentified.

The CDR3 has 15 amino acids. Germline V lookup: CDR1 SGHAT, CDR2 FQNNGV. The V end was cut by 5 bases, the J end by 2 bases, with 12 bases between. Assay used: immunoSEQ multiplex PCR; TCRdb lists only in-frame clones, some missing. The sample holds fewer than 60,000 clones, approximately 86% seen once. If patients had autoimmune disease history or systemic immunosuppression, they were excluded. Material: CD4+ or CD8+ T cells sorted from blood, obtained in a trial of the OX40 agonist ivuxolimab. The J gene is TRBJ2-2, the V gene TRBV11-2; TRBD2 might be the D (6 bases). The TCR originated in an adult with an advanced solid tumor such as melanoma, head and neck, liver or kidney cancer. The DNA for the CDR3 is TGTGCCAGCAGCATTAGCGGACTTAACACCGGGGAGCTGTTTTTT. Translating it yields CASSISGLNTGELFF.